These 20 T cell receptor beta chains were all obtained from the same sample, sequenced in a study of blood T cells in healthy people across ages. A second PCR of about 6 to 12 cycles used a sample-barcoded 5' primer and a J-beta primer mix. TCRdb re-called the 5' RACE reads through MiXCR, storing one row per CDR3 protein. Among around 500,000 distinct CDR3 sequences listed, about a quarter were seen once. This same sample was also part of a study on T cells of mothers and their children.

Sequencing used blood. Receptor source: a boy between 2 and 15 years old in good health.

This clonotype was picked up a small number of times. The chain recombines TRBV2 with TRBJ2-5; D might be TRBD1 (7 bases). Trimming stripped 4 bases from V and 2 bases from J, with 17 bases between. Germline CDR1 SNHLY, CDR2 FYNNEI. This CDR3 region has 16 residues. CDR3 in amino acids: CASSGFGGQLQETQYF. The CDR3 DNA follows: TGTGCCAGCAGTGGGTTCGGGGGACAGCTTCAAGAGACCCAGTACTTC.

The chain carries TRBV3-1 and TRBJ2-7, with D hard to call. Germline values: CDR1 LGHDT, CDR2 YNNKEL (reference sequence). The CDR3 totals 14 residues. V lost 3 bases, J lost 1 base, and 10 bases lay in between. This CDR3 is CASSQGSKSYEQYF. In nucleotides, the CDR3 is TGTGCCAGCAGCCAGGGATCGAAGTCCTACGAGCAGTACTTC.

This chain links TRBV6-1 with TRBJ2-6; 11 nucleotides align to TRBD1. CDR1 MNHNS and CDR2 SASEGT come from the germline V gene. The length of the CDR3 is 16 residues. The V and J ends lost 6 bases and 3 bases, in that order; junction bases with no gene match: 4. CDR3 sequence: CASRGTGGGGANVLTF. The CDR3, as DNA: TGTGCCAGCAGAGGGACAGGGGGAGGTGGGGCCAACGTCCTGACTTTC.

The table lists this clonotype with a few counts. The gene calls are TRBV10-3 and TRBJ2-1; no firm D call. CDR3 size: 15 residues. Germline CDR1 reads ENHRY; CDR2 reads SYGVKD. Trimming cost V 3 bases and J 6 bases, with 15 bases left between them. CDR3 nucleotide sequence: TGTGCCATCAGTGACCAGGATCCGGGTTTCAATGAGCAGTTCTTC. Protein: CAISDQDPGFNEQFF.

This clonotype has just a few counts. V is TRBV21-1 and J is TRBJ2-4; TRBD1, the table's D call, lacks a check against the DNA. TRBV21-1 is flagged as a pseudogene. The CDR3 is 22 amino acids. DNA of the CDR3: TGTGCCAGCAGCAAAGCGAATAGCGGGGGGGGCGAACCCTGCGGGGCCAAAAACATTCAGTACTTC. The encoded protein is CASSKANSGGGEPCGAKNIQYF.

The chain combines TRBV10-3 with TRBJ2-5; 8 bases align to TRBD1. From germline, CDR1 is ENHRY and CDR2 SYGVKD. CDR3 length equals 16 residues. The trim removed 6 bases at V and 4 bases at J, leaving 13 bases unmatched. The CDR3 protein is CAISASPQGVAETQYF. CDR3 nucleotides: TGTGCCATCAGCGCCTCCCCACAGGGGGTGGCAGAGACCCAGTACTTC.

The chain couples TRBV7-9 to TRBJ2-2; D not resolved. CDR1 and CDR2 from the germline V gene are SEHNR and FQNEAQ (reference sequence). The V gene lost 5 bases and the J gene lost 13 bases, with 8 bases spanning the gap. The CDR3 spans 10 residues. The CDR3 bases are TGTGCCAGCAGCACCTCGGGGCTGTTTTTT. Its protein product is CASSTSGLFF.

This clonotype was recorded once. V gene TRBV3-1 combines with J gene TRBJ2-3, with 7 bases aligning to TRBD2. V trimming: 6 bases; J trimming: 3 bases; junction bases outside the gene matches: 6. The CDR3 spans 14 residues. The germline V gene has CDR1 LGHDT and CDR2 YNNKEL (reference sequence). CDR3 residues: CASRPTSLTDTQYF. CDR3 nucleotides: TGTGCCAGCAGACCGACTAGCTTAACAGATACGCAGTATTTT.

CDR3 residues: CASSLPGQNYGYTF. CDR3 nucleotides: TGCGCCAGCAGCTTACCAGGTCAGAACTATGGCTACACCTTC. The chain carries TRBV5-1 and TRBJ1-2, with D unresolved. V was shortened by 2 bases and J by 2 bases, with 10 bases between the two germline ends. The V gene's germline CDR1 is SGHRS and CDR2 YFSETQ. The CDR3 is 14 amino acids.

V usage is TRBV1 and J usage is TRBJ2-5; the table's TRBD2 call for D was not verified on the DNA. Gene TRBJ2-7 matches the end of the DNA better, so the J call may be wrong. TRBV1 is reported as a pseudogene. This CDR3 has 17 residues. The DNA of the CDR3 is TGCACCAGCAGCCAAGATTCGGGCGGGAGGGCCTTCTACGAGCAGTACTTC. This codes for CTSSQDSGGRAFYEQYF.

This clonotype has just a few counts. The chain uses TRBV18 and TRBJ2-5; perhaps TRBD2 as D (5 bases). Germline V gene data show CDR1 as KGHSH and CDR2 as LQKENI. V was shortened by 6 bases and J by 7 bases, with 24 bases between the two germline ends. This CDR3 is built from 16 residues. In DNA form, the CDR3 reads TGTGCCAGCTCCCTCCCGGCGGGCCCGACGTGGGGGACCCAGTACTTC. It specifies CASSLPAGPTWGTQYF.

CDR3 nucleotides: TGTGCCAGCACAGGGACAGGGGGCCTTGAGACCCAGTACTTC. As protein: CASTGTGGLETQYF. This chain uses TRBV5-4 with TRBJ2-5, with 12 positions matching TRBD1. Trimming removed 6 bases from V and 5 bases from J; junction bases left unmatched: 5. Germline V gene data show CDR1 as SGHNT and CDR2 as YYREEE (reference sequence). This CDR3 has 14 amino acids.

The chain joins TRBV7-9 to TRBJ1-1, with TRBD1 matching 8 bases. With V trimmed by 4 bases and J by 1 base, 11 bases remained unmatched. Germline V CDR1 and CDR2: SEHNR, FQNEAQ (reference sequence). The CDR3 sequence is 17 residues long. CDR3 sequence: CASSSAQTGTGNTEAFF. The CDR3 nucleotides are TGTGCCAGCAGCTCGGCCCAAACCGGGACAGGGAACACTGAAGCTTTCTTT.

J is TRBJ2-2 and V is TRBV27, with D perhaps TRBD1 or TRBD2 (5 bases each). Trimming removed 8 bases from V and 0 bases from J, with 10 bases in between. CDR3 length: 14 residues. Germline values: CDR1 MNHEY, CDR2 SMNVEV (reference sequence). CDR3 DNA: TGTGCCAGCTCGGGGCTAGCGAACACCGGGGAGCTGTTTTTT. Its translation is CASSGLANTGELFF.

This clonotype appeared once. The chain joins TRBV5-1 to TRBJ2-7; 9 bases are shared with TRBD1. CDR1 is SGHRS, CDR2 YFSETQ, per germline. The CDR3 consists of 14 residues. The junction had 7 bases not matched to a gene; V was cut back by 4 bases and J by 5 bases. DNA of the CDR3: TGCGCCAGCAGCCCGGGGACAGGGCGGGACGAGCAGTACTTC. It specifies CASSPGTGRDEQYF.

The chain joins TRBV12-3 or TRBV12-4 to TRBJ2-3; weak D call: TRBD2 (6 bases). V lost 5 bases, J lost 6 bases, and 15 bases lay in between. The CDR3 is made up of 14 amino acids. The CDR3 region has the DNA TGTGCCAGCAGTGGGGGACTGCTGGCGGATACGCAGTATTTT. Translation: CASSGGLLADTQYF.

This clonotype was observed a few times. The genes are TRBV25-1 and TRBJ1-5; D perhaps matches TRBD1 (5 bases). Trimming took 5 bases from V and 4 from J, leaving 15 bases between them. This CDR3 has 15 residues. In germline, CDR1 is MGHDK, CDR2 SYGVNS. The CDR3, as DNA: TGTGCCAGCAGTATCCGTGAGGGGACGAATCAGCCCCAGCATTTT. It translates to CASSIREGTNQPQHF.

At least ten counts were recorded for this clonotype. The chain has TRBV27 and TRBJ2-2; weak D call: TRBD1 (6 bases). Trimming pared 10 bases from V and 0 bases from J, leaving 12 bases between. The CDR3 loop spans 14 amino acids. The V gene's germline CDR1 is MNHEY and CDR2 SMNVEV (reference sequence). The CDR3 spells CATRKGANTGELFF. The CDR3 region has the DNA TGTGCCACCCGGAAGGGGGCGAACACCGGGGAGCTGTTTTTT.

Details on this clonotype: At one end, the junction sequence differs from germline, possibly due to a read error. The chain joins TRBV19 to TRBJ2-4; 8 nucleotides align to TRBD2. The CDR3 runs to 14 residues. From germline, CDR1 is LNHDA and CDR2 SQIVND (reference sequence). The CDR3 region is CANSSSGGKNIQYF. The CDR3 DNA reads TGTGCCAATAGTTCAAGCGGGGGCAAAAACATTCAGTACTTC.

This clonotype was found a few times. V is TRBV6-5 and J is TRBJ2-7, with TRBD1 matching over 7 bases. The junction had 9 bases not matched to a gene; V was cut back by 6 bases and J by 1 base. The CDR3 is made up of 15 amino acids. Germline V CDR1 and CDR2: MNHEY, SVGAGI. CDR3 sequence (DNA): TGTGCCAGCAGAGCGAGAGGGGGCACGTCCTACGAGCAGTACTTC. This encodes CASRARGGTSYEQYF.